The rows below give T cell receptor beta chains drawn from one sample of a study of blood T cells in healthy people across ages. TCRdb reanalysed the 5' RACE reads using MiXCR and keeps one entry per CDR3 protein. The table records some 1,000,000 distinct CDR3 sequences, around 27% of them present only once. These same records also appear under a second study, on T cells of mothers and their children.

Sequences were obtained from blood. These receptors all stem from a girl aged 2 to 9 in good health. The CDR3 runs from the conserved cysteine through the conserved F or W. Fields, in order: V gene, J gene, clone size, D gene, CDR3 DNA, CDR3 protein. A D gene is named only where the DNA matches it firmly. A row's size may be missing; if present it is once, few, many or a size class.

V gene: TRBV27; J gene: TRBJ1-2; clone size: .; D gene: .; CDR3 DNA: TGTGCCAGCAGCCAGATCTACGGACAGCCCCTCGGCTACACCTTC; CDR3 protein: CASSQIYGQPLGYTF
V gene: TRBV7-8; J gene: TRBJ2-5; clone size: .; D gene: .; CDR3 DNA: TGTGCCGGCAGCTTAAAACAGGGCTTGAGGGAGACCCAGTACTTC; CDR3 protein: CAGSLKQGLRETQYF
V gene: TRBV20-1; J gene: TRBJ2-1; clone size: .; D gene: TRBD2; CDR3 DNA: TGCAGTGCTCCCCGGACTAGCGGGGACTACAATGAGCAGTTCTTC; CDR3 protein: CSAPRTSGDYNEQFF
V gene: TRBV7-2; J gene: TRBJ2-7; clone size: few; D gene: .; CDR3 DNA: TGTGCCAGCAGCTTAGCGTCAGGGATGGATACACTCGAGCAGTACTTC; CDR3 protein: CASSLASGMDTLEQYF
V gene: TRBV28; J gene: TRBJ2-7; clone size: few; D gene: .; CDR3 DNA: TGTGCCAGCAGTTTCCTTACATGGGCACAGTCAGCCTACGAGCAGTACTTC; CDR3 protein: CASSFLTWAQSAYEQYF
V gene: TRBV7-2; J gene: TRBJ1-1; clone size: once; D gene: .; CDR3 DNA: TGTGCCAGCAGCGGAATCACTCCGGGTACTGAAGCTTTCTTT; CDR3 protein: CASSGITPGTEAFF
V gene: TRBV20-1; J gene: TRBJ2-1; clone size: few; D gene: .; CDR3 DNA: TGCAGTGCCCAGGGACTCCGGATTGAGCAGTTCTTC; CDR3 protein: CSAQGLRIEQFF
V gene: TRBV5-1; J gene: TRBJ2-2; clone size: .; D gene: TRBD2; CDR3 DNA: TGCGCCAGCAGCTTGGGTCTCGCGGGAGCAAACACCGGGGAGCTGTTTTTT; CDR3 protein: CASSLGLAGANTGELFF
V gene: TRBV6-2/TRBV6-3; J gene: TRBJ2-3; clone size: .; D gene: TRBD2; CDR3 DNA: TGTGCCAGCAGCCCCGGGACTAGCGGAGATACGCGGTATTTT; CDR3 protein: CASSPGTSGDTRYF
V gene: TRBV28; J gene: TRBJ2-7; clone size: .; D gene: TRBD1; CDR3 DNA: TGTGCCAGCAGTTCCTCGGGACAGGGTGGAGGCGAGCAGTACTTC; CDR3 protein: CASSSSGQGGGEQYF
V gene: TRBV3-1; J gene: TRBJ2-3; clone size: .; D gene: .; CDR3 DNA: TGTGCCAGCAGCCAAGTTTTAGGCACAGATACGCAGTATTTT; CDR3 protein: CASSQVLGTDTQYF
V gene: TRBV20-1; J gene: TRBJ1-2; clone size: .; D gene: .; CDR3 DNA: TGCAGTGCTAGAGGAACGGGGGATGTCCGTGGCTACACCTTC; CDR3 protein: CSARGTGDVRGYTF
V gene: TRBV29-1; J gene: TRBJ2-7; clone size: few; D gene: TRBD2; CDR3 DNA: TGCAGCGTTTCCGGGACTAGCGGGGCGCAGTACTTC; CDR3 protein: CSVSGTSGAQYF
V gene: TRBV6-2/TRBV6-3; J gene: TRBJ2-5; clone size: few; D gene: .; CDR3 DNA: TGTGCCAGCAGTTACGTACTAGCTACGTACCAAGAGACCCAGTACTTC; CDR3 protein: CASSYVLATYQETQYF
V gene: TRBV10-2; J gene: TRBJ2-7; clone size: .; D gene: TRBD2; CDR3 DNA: TGCGCCAGAGGGGCGCGGGAGGGCTACGAGCAGTACTTC; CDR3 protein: CARGAREGYEQYF
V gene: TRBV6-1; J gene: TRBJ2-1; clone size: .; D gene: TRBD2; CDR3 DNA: TGTGCCAGCAGTGGTCTGCTAGCGGGAGGGCAGGACAATGAGCAGTTCTTC; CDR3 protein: CASSGLLAGGQDNEQFF
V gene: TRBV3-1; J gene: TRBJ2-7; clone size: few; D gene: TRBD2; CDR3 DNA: TGTGCCAGCAGCCCGACGACTAGCGGGACCCACGAGCAGTACTTC; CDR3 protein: CASSPTTSGTHEQYF
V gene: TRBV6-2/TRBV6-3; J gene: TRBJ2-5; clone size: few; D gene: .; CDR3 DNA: TGTGCCAGCAACGATGAGGAGACCCAGTACTTC; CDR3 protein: CASNDEETQYF
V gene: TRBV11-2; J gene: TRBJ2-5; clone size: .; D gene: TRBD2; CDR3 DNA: TGTGCCAGCAGCTTAGGGGTGAGCGCGGGAGGGCCTGTCCAAGAGACCCAGTACTTC; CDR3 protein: CASSLGVSAGGPVQETQYF
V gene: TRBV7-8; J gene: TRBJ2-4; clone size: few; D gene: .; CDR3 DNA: TGTGCCAGCAGCTTTTTACCGGGCAAAAACATTCAGTACTTC; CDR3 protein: CASSFLPGKNIQYF
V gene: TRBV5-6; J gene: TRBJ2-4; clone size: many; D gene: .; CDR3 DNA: TGTGCCAGCAGCCGTAGACAGGGACTCAAAAACATTCAGTACTTC; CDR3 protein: CASSRRQGLKNIQYF
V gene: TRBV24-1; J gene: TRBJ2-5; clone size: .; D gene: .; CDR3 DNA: TGTGCCACCCGGGATAGTTTTCAAGAGACCCAGTACTTC; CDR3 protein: CATRDSFQETQYF